Given below is one TCR beta chain in context. The antigen remains unidentified. Vbeta (60) and Jbeta (13) primers were used in the PCR. TCRdb's copy holds only in-frame clones and misses some; the assay was immunoSEQ multiplex PCR. The sample consists of almost 200,000 clones, 85% of them appearing once. These data are taken from a study of cytomegalovirus exposure and HLA in healthy donors. Study-level background: Out of 150 million to 200 million T cells, an earlier analysis found roughly 110 million unique TCR beta sequences in total.

Study-wide results and limits: Most likely, a cluster of highly shared sequence variants arose as a sequencing artifact. It was reported in a later analysis that an Asian-associated ancestry cluster showed fewer N-insertions than the approximately 670-donor mean.

Material: PBMCs. The TCR comes from a woman in her 50s in good health and CMV-seronegative.

CDR3: CASSIGLTEAFF. The CDR3 DNA sequence: TGTGCCAGTAGTATAGGTCTCACTGAAGCTTTCTTT. The gene calls are TRBV19 and TRBJ1-1, with D unresolved. CDR3 length: 12 residues. Germline CDR1 is LNHDA and CDR2 is SQIVND (reference sequence). V shed 1 base and J shed 4 bases, with 4 bases lying between them.